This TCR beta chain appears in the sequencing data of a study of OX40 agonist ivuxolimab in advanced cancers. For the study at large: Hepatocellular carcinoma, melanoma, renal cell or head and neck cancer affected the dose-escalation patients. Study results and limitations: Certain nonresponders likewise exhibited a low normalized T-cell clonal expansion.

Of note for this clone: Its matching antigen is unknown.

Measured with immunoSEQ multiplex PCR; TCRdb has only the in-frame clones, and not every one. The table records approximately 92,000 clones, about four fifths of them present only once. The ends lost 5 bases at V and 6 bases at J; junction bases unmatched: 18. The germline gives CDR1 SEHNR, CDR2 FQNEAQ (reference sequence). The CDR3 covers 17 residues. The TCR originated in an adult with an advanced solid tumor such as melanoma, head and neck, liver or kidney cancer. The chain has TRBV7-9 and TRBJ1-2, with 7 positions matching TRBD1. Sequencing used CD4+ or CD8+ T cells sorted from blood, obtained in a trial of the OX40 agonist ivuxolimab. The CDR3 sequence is CASSAPDRGRWGDGYTF. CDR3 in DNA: TGTGCCAGCAGCGCCCCGGATAGGGGGCGCTGGGGGGATGGCTACACCTTC.